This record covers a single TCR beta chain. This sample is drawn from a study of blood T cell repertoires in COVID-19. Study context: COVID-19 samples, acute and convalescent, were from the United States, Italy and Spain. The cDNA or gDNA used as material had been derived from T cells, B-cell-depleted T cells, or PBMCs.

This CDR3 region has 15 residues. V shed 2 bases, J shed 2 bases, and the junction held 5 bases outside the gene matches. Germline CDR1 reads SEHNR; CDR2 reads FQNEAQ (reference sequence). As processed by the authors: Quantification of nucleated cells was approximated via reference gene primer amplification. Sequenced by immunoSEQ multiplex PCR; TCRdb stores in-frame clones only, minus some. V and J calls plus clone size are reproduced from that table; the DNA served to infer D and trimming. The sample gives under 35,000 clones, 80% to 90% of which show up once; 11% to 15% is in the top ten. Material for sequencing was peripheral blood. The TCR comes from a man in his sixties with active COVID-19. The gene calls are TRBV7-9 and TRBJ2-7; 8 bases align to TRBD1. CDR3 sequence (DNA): TGTGCCAGCAGCTTATCGCAGGGGGCAACCTACGAGCAGTACTTC. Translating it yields CASSLSQGATYEQYF.